The sequence of this T cell receptor (beta chain) was determined in a study of blood T cells in healthy people across ages. Study-level points and caveats: In older individuals, TCR beta diversity per million T cells was lower, falling roughly linearly with age.

The length of the CDR3 is 13 residues. The germline V gene has CDR1 MNHEY and CDR2 SMNVEV (reference sequence). Trimming took 5 bases from V and 4 from J, leaving 12 bases between them. Ranging in age from roughly 6 to 95, the donors were healthy Caucasian individuals from Russia. Of note for this clonotype: Its antigen remains unidentified.

Primed by a sample-barcoded 5' primer and a J-beta primer mix, a second PCR proceeded for about 7 to 11 cycles. Per sample, CDR3-containing paired-end reads numbered at least 2.5 million. TCRdb reprocessed the 5' RACE reads via MiXCR and lists one record per CDR3 protein. The repertoire includes about 1.5 million distinct CDR3 sequences, less than 45% of them detected once, and 4% sits in the top ten. This TCR came from a woman aged 18-29 years in good health. J is TRBJ2-7 and V is TRBV27; no definite D call. Sequenced material: blood. The CDR3 nucleotides are TGTGCCAGCAGTCTCACCCAGGTTTACGAGCAGTACTTC. It yields the protein CASSLTQVYEQYF.